This T cell receptor beta chain appears in the sequencing data of a study of lymphopenia after photon versus proton radiotherapy (dated 2019 in TCRdb). With respect to the entire study: The study compared the immunological effects of photon versus proton radiation therapy in patients with gastrointestinal tumors who developed high-grade lymphopenia. The 20 patients in the cohort had gastrointestinal tumors, were treated with either photon or proton therapy, and subsequently developed lymphopenia. The goal of the study was to characterize the differences between the two radiation modalities in how they affect the immune system. The paper as a whole reports these results and caveats: Once the lymphocyte count had reached its nadir, the repertoires of photon-treated patients showed oligoclonal expansion, particularly of CD8+ Temra cells, and this expansion drove the decline in diversity. The survival association was assessed only in patients who died, and the authors presented better survival with proton therapy as a possibility rather than a demonstrated result. During treatment, patients who received proton therapy stayed relatively stable, whereas patients who received photon therapy lost naive T cells and TCR diversity and gained effector/memory populations. Across the cohort, an inverse correlation was found between a larger post-nadir drop in TCR diversity and overall survival time among patients who died.

This clone was seen once. Its recognized antigen is unknown. No quality values exist for individual bases; no much larger clone is one base distant. The library was generated by the immunoSEQ multiplex PCR assay. T cell repertoires were profiled by deep sequencing of rearranged TCR beta loci, alongside multiparametric flow cytometry. The immuneACCESS repertoire file appears here via TCRdb, limited to in-frame rearrangements. These files lack a portion of the clones; in checked studies, under half of the deficit traces to unresolved V genes, and the cause of the others is not known. This sample has about 22,000 clones in its table, and approximately 90% of those were observed once. 11% of the sample belongs to the ten largest clones. The clonotype comes from an elderly man with esophageal cancer. The sample was peripheral blood, taken from a patient treated with proton-based radiotherapy.

The DNA is TGCGCCAGCAGCCCCCTAGGACTAGCTTCCGCCGGGGAGCTGTTTTTT. This codes for CASSPLGLASAGELFF. The sequence links TRBV5-1 to TRBJ2-2; a stretch of 8 junction bases matches TRBD2. Trimming removed 4 bases from V and 6 bases from J; the gene matches leave 11 bases unexplained. The germline V gene encodes CDR1 SGHRS and CDR2 YFSETQ. The CDR3, cysteine through phenylalanine, is 16 amino acids long. Of all the DNA, just the CDR3 is kept, 48 bases in frame from base 1.